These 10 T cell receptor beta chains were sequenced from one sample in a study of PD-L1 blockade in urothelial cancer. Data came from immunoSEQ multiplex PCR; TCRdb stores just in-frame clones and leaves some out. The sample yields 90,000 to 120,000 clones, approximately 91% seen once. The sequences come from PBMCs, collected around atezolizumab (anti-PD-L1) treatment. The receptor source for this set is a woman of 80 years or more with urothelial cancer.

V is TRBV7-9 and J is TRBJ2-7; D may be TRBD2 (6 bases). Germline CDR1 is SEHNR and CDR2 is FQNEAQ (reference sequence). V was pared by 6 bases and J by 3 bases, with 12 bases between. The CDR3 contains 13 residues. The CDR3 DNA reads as TGTGCCAGCAGAGCTAGCGCGAACTACGAGCAGTACTTC. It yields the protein CASRASANYEQYF.

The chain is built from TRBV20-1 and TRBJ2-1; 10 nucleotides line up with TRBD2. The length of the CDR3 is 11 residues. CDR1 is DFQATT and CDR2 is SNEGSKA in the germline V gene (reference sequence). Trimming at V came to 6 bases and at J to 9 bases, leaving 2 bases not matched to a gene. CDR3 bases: TGCAGTGCAAGACTAGCGGGTGAGCAGTTCTTC. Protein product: CSARLAGEQFF.

CDR3 coding DNA: TGTGCCAGCAGCCCGACTAGCGGGAACGCAGATACGCAGTATTTT. As protein: CASSPTSGNADTQYF. The V gene is TRBV7-9, the J gene TRBJ2-3; 11 nucleotides line up with TRBD2. Germline values: CDR1 SEHNR, CDR2 FQNEAQ (reference sequence). The CDR3 is 15 residues long. After removal of 5 bases from V and 4 bases from J, the junction contained 5 bases not matched to a gene.

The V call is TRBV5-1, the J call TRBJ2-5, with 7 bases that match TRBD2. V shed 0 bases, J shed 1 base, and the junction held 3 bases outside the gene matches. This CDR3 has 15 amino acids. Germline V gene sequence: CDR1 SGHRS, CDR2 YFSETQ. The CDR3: CASSLGGGLQETQYF. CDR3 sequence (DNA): TGCGCCAGCAGCTTGGGGGGAGGGCTCCAAGAGACCCAGTACTTC.

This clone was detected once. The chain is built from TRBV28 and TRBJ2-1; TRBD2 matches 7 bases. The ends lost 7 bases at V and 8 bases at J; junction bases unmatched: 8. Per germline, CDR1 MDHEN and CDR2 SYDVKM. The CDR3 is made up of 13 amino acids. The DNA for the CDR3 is TGTGCCAGCACCCCGGGGGGAGGCGATGAGCAGTTCTTC. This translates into CASTPGGGDEQFF. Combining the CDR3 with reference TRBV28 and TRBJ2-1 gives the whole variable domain DVKVTQSSRYLVKRTGEKVFLECVQDMDHENMFWYRQDPGLGLRLIYFSYDVKMKEKGDIPEGYSVSREKKERFSLILESASTNQTSMYLCASTPGGGDEQFFGPGTRLTVL.

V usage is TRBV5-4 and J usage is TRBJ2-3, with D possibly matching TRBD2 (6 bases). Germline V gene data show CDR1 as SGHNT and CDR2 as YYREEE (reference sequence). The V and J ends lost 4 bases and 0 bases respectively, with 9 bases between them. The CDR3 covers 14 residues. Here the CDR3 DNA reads TGTGCCAGCAGCATTAGCGGTAGCACAGATACGCAGTATTTT. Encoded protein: CASSISGSTDTQYF.

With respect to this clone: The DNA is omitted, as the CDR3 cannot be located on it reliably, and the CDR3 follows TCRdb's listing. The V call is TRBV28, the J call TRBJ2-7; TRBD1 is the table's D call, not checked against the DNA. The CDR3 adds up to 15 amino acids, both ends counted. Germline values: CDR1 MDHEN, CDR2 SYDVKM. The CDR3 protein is CASSSSTGYRHEQYF.

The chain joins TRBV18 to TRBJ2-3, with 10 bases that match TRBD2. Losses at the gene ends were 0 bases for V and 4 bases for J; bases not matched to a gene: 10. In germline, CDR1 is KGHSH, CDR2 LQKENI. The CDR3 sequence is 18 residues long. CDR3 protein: CASSPPVVLAGVADTQYF. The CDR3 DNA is TGTGCCAGCTCACCACCGGTGGTCCTAGCGGGAGTAGCAGATACGCAGTATTTT.

The CDR3 protein is CASSPSPGTDEAFF. The CDR3 DNA sequence: TGTGCCAGCAGCCCGTCCCCCGGGACAGATGAAGCTTTCTTT. The gene calls are TRBV7-3 and TRBJ1-1; 7 bases fit TRBD1. This CDR3 comprises 14 residues. The trim removed 5 bases at V and 7 bases at J, leaving 10 bases unmatched. The germline V gene encodes CDR1 SGHTA and CDR2 FQGTGA.

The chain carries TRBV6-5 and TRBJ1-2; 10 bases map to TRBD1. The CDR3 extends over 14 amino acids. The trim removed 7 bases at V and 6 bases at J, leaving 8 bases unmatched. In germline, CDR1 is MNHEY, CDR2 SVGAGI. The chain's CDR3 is CASTKPGQGNGYTF. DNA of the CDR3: TGTGCCAGCACCAAACCGGGACAGGGGAATGGCTACACCTTC.